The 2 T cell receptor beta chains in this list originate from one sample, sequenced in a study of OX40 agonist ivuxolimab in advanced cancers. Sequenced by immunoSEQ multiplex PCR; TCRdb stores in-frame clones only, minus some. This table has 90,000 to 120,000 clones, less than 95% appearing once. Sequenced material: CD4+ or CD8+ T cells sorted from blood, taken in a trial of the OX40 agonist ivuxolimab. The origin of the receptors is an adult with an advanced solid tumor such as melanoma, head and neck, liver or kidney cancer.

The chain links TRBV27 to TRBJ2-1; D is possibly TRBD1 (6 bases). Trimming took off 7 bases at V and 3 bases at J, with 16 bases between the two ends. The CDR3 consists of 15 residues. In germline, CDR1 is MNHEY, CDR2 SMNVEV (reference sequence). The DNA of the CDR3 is TGTGCCAGCACCCAGGGGACGGCCCTCTACAATGAGCAGTTCTTC. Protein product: CASTQGTALYNEQFF.

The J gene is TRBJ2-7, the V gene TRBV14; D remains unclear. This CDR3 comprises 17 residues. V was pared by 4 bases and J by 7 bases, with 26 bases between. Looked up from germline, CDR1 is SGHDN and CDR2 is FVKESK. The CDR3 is CASSPWQDRIQALEQYF. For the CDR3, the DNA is TGTGCCAGCAGCCCATGGCAGGATCGGATTCAGGCTTTAGAGCAGTACTTC. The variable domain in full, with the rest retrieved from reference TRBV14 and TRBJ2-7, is EAGVTQFPSHSVIEKGQTVTLRCDPISGHDNLYWYRRVMGKEIKFLLHFVKESKQDESGMPNNRFLAERTGGTYSTLKVQPAELEDSGVYFCASSPWQDRIQALEQYFGPGTRLTVT.